This record concerns one T cell receptor (beta chain) sequence. A junction end diverges from the germline sequence, so it may reflect a read error. Other DNA sequences of this sample code for an identical CDR3. The CDR3 consists of 17 residues. Germline V CDR1 and CDR2: SGHVS, FQNEAQ. The data stem from a study of blood T cell repertoires in COVID-19. Looking at the study overall: Both acute and convalescent COVID-19 samples were obtained from the United States, Italy and Spain. PBMCs, B-cell-depleted T cells, or T cells were the source of the cDNA or gDNA that made up the material.

Libraries were prepared by immunoSEQ multiplex PCR; TCRdb keeps only in-frame clonotypes and omits some of them. The sample shows around 70,000 clones, about nine tenths of them seen only once. The sequencing input was peripheral blood. The sequence came from a woman of 80 years or more with active or convalescent COVID-19. The chain carries TRBV7-8 and TRBJ1-2, with 12 bases that match TRBD1. CDR3 amino acids: CASSIRDRGLPPDGYTF. CDR3 coding DNA: TGTGCCAGCAGCATCCGGGACAGGGGGCTCCCACCGGATGGCTACACCTTT.